This paragraph covers one T cell receptor beta chain sequence. This entry comes from a study of blood T cell repertoires in COVID-19. The authors' processing: Reference gene primer amplification in the assay estimated nucleated cell counts. Clones were read by immunoSEQ multiplex PCR, and TCRdb kept only the in-frame ones, dropping some. V and J calls and clone size come straight from that table; D and trimming were deduced from the DNA. The sample has some 310,000 clones, around 90% seen once. Germline CDR1 SNHLY, CDR2 FYNNEI. The CDR3 spans 13 residues. The V gene lost 6 bases and the J gene lost 4 bases, with 10 bases spanning the gap.

The gene calls are TRBV2 and TRBJ2-1; possible D gene TRBD1, 6 bases. The receptor was derived from a man in his fifties or sixties with active or convalescent COVID-19. Sequencing used peripheral blood. The CDR3 DNA reads as TGTGCCAGCAGGCCGGACAGATACAATGAGCAGTTCTTC. Translating it yields CASRPDRYNEQFF.